One sample yielded the 14 T cell receptor beta chains listed below, sequenced in a study of OX40 agonist ivuxolimab in advanced cancers. Only in-frame clones appear in the TCRdb table, and some are missing; sequencing was by immunoSEQ multiplex PCR. Of 90,000 to 120,000 clones listed, around 90% were seen once; the top ten hold around 1.2%. The sample here was CD4+ or CD8+ T cells sorted from blood, taken in a trial of the OX40 agonist ivuxolimab. These receptors originate from an adult with an advanced solid tumor such as melanoma, head and neck, liver or kidney cancer.

J is TRBJ2-3 and V is TRBV28, with TRBD1 matching 10 bases. The CDR3 has 17 amino acids. V dropped 5 bases and J dropped 5; count of bases not matched to a gene: 13. The V gene's germline CDR1 is MDHEN and CDR2 SYDVKM. The chain's CDR3 is CASSPPPGTGVRDTQYF. CDR3 sequence (DNA): TGTGCCAGCAGTCCTCCTCCCGGGACAGGGGTGAGAGATACGCAGTATTTT.

The gene calls are TRBV7-2 and TRBJ2-1; TRBD2 agrees at 7 bases. The CDR3 is 16 amino acids. Germline V gene sequence: CDR1 SGHTA, CDR2 FQGNSA. V dropped 0 bases and J dropped 7; count of bases not matched to a gene: 9. CDR3: CASSLAGHAGDNEQFF. The CDR3 DNA follows: TGTGCCAGCAGCTTAGCAGGTCATGCGGGAGATAATGAGCAGTTCTTC.

This chain links TRBV6-1 with TRBJ2-1, with a weak D call TRBD1 (7 bases). This CDR3 has 15 amino acids. Trimming pared 6 bases from V and 7 bases from J, leaving 19 bases between. The germline gives CDR1 MNHNS, CDR2 SASEGT. This CDR3 reads CASRSDNRGGNEQFF. In DNA form, the CDR3 reads TGTGCCAGCAGATCTGACAACAGGGGAGGTAATGAGCAGTTCTTC.

This clone was seen a handful of times. CDR3 sequence reads: CASSVASGAFTGELFF. CDR3 DNA: TGTGCCAGCAGCGTAGCTAGCGGGGCATTTACCGGGGAGCTGTTTTTT. The rearrangement links TRBV9 to TRBJ2-2, with 9 bases fitting TRBD2. Unmatched junction bases numbered 5, after V lost 0 bases and J lost 5 bases. CDR1 SGDLS and CDR2 YYNGEE come from the germline V gene. CDR3 size: 16 residues.

The gene calls are TRBV13 and TRBJ2-7; D is unresolved. Germline V gene lookup returns CDR1 PRHDT and CDR2 FYEKMQ (reference sequence). This CDR3 comprises 14 residues. The ends were cut back, 5 bases at V and 0 bases at J, with 11 bases in the middle. This CDR3 is CASSPTESSYEQYF. DNA for the CDR3: TGTGCCAGCAGCCCCACGGAAAGCTCCTACGAGCAGTACTTC.

The chain employs TRBV28 and TRBJ1-2; D remains unclear. Germline values: CDR1 MDHEN, CDR2 SYDVKM. The V and J ends lost 4 bases and 2 bases respectively, with 8 bases between them. This CDR3 comprises 13 residues. CDR3 nucleotides: TGTGCCAGCAGTTCAAACCAAAACTATGGCTACACCTTC. Its protein is CASSSNQNYGYTF.

V and J are TRBV7-3 and TRBJ2-7; D may be TRBD2 (7 bases). Trimming left V 1 base short and J 2 bases short, with 12 bases between. CDR1 is SGHTA, CDR2 FQGTGA, per germline. The CDR3 spans 15 residues. The CDR3 nucleotides are TGTGCCAGCAGCTTAAGTGGGGGGGCGGCCTACGAGCAGTACTTC. It specifies CASSLSGGAAYEQYF.

The rearrangement links TRBV18 to TRBJ1-3; D gene ambiguous. The germline CDR1 and CDR2 sequences are KGHSH and LQKENI. CDR3 length: 17 amino acids. V was shortened by 3 bases and J by 0 bases, with 15 bases between the two germline ends. The DNA of the CDR3 is TGTGCCAGCTCACCCAGTCAAGGCAGTCTCTCTGGAAACACCATATATTTT. This translates into CASSPSQGSLSGNTIYF.

This clone was seen more than once but under ten times. The chain carries TRBV19 and TRBJ1-2; possible D gene TRBD1, 6 bases. Trimming took 1 base from V and 8 from J, leaving 14 bases between them. The CDR3 runs to 14 residues. CDR1 LNHDA and CDR2 SQIVND come from the germline V gene (reference sequence). The CDR3 nucleotides read TGTGCCAGTAGTATAGTGGGGGACACCGGCGGCTACACCTTC. The encoded protein is CASSIVGDTGGYTF.

CDR3 amino acids: CASSYYSIVGNTIYF. CDR3 bases: TGTGCCAGCAGTTACTATTCGATAGTCGGAAACACCATATATTTT. V and J are TRBV6-6 and TRBJ1-3; D gene ambiguous. The V end was cut by 1 base, the J end by 4 bases, with 11 bases between. The CDR3 contains 15 residues. Germline V CDR1 and CDR2: MNHNY, SVGAGI (reference sequence).

Turning to this clone: Other DNA sequences in this sample translate to the same CDR3. V is TRBV13 and J is TRBJ2-7; TRBD2 matches 7 bases. Germline V gene lookup returns CDR1 PRHDT and CDR2 FYEKMQ (reference sequence). The CDR3 runs 14 residues. V was clipped by 2 bases and J by 0 bases; unmatched bases: 1. The CDR3 nucleotides read TGTGCCAGCAGCTTACCGGGGGGCTCCTACGAGCAGTACTTC. Amino acid sequence: CASSLPGGSYEQYF.

The genes are TRBV5-6 and TRBJ2-2, with D hard to call. V gave up 4 bases and J gave up 5 bases, with 12 bases separating them. The CDR3 extends over 14 amino acids. Germline CDR1 is SGHDT and CDR2 is YYEEEE. The CDR3 here is CASSPAPITGELFF. The CDR3 DNA sequence: TGTGCCAGCAGCCCCGCCCCTATTACCGGGGAGCTGTTTTTT.

DNA of the CDR3: TGTGCCAGCAGTTACTCAGGACAGGGTGCCTACGAGCAGTACTTC. This sequence encodes CASSYSGQGAYEQYF. The chain couples TRBV6-5 to TRBJ2-7; 8 bases map to TRBD1. Per germline, CDR1 MNHEY and CDR2 SVGAGI. V was pared by 0 bases and J by 2 bases, with 3 bases of the junction left unmatched. This CDR3 has 15 residues.

The chain links TRBV6-5 to TRBJ2-7, with D possibly being TRBD1 (6 bases). There are 15 residues in the CDR3. V shed 6 bases and J shed 1 base, with 16 bases lying between them. CDR1 is MNHEY and CDR2 is SVGAGI in the germline V gene. The CDR3 spells CASSRSRGPSYEQYF. The DNA of the CDR3 is TGTGCCAGCAGCCGATCCAGGGGCCCATCCTACGAGCAGTACTTC.